The next 21 T cell receptor beta chains were all read from a single sample in a study of blood T cell repertoires in COVID-19. Libraries were prepared by immunoSEQ multiplex PCR; TCRdb keeps only in-frame clonotypes and omits some of them. The table shows roughly 230,000 clones, with over 80% occurring only once. Sample: peripheral blood. These receptors all come from a human donor in a cohort sampled during active COVID-19.

The V call is TRBV18, the J call TRBJ2-1; 7 positions agree with TRBD1. The junction had 0 bases not matched to a gene; V was cut back by 4 bases and J by 6 bases. This CDR3 is 12 amino acids long. The germline V gene has CDR1 KGHSH and CDR2 LQKENI. CDR3 in amino acids: CASSRQGNEQFF. The CDR3 nucleotides are TGTGCCAGCTCACGACAGGGCAATGAGCAGTTCTTC.

The J gene is TRBJ2-1, the V gene TRBV28; 11 positions match TRBD2. CDR1 is MDHEN, CDR2 SYDVKM, per germline. V dropped 6 bases and J dropped 1; count of bases not matched to a gene: 11. The CDR3 contains 18 residues. CDR3 nucleotide sequence: TGTGCCAGCAGATCCGGGACTAGCGGTCGTCAATCCTACAATGAGCAGTTCTTC. Amino acids: CASRSGTSGRQSYNEQFF.

J is TRBJ1-1 and V is TRBV18; possibly TRBD1 for D (6 bases). Trimming took 4 bases from V and 1 from J, leaving 10 bases between them. Germline V CDR1 and CDR2: KGHSH, LQKENI. This CDR3 comprises 14 residues. This CDR3 is CASSLKGGNTEAFF. Here the CDR3 DNA reads TGTGCCAGCTCACTTAAAGGGGGGAACACTGAAGCTTTCTTT.

The chain joins TRBV7-2 to TRBJ2-7, with 11 positions matching TRBD2. V trimming: 5 bases; J trimming: 6 bases; junction bases outside the gene matches: 3. Germline values: CDR1 SGHTA, CDR2 FQGNSA. CDR3 length: 13 residues. CDR3 protein: CASSPGTSGEQYF. In DNA, the CDR3 is TGTGCCAGCAGCCCGGGGACTAGCGGCGAGCAGTACTTC.

This clone appeared once. This chain connects TRBV27 to TRBJ2-1; 12 nucleotides match TRBD2. Germline V gene data show CDR1 as MNHEY and CDR2 as SMNVEV (reference sequence). The CDR3 is made up of 17 amino acids. V lost 3 bases and J lost 4; bases outside the gene matches: 7. The CDR3 protein is CASSFRQGLAGYNEQFF. Written as DNA, the CDR3 is TGTGCCAGCAGTTTCCGCCAAGGACTAGCGGGATACAATGAGCAGTTCTTC.

The chain combines TRBV15 with TRBJ1-4; TRBD1 matches 7 bases. The CDR3 covers 17 residues. Germline-derived CDR1 and CDR2 are LNHNV and YYDKDF (reference sequence). With V trimmed by 3 bases and J by 10 bases, 17 bases remained unmatched. CDR3 protein: CATSREMGQLESGKLFF. Here the CDR3 DNA reads TGTGCCACCAGCAGGGAAATGGGACAGTTGGAATCGGGAAAACTGTTTTTT.

To note about this clone: At the DNA level, this CDR3 is encoded by other sequences in the same sample as well. J is TRBJ2-7 and V is TRBV19, with 7 bases fitting TRBD1. V dropped 6 bases and J dropped 4; count of bases not matched to a gene: 6. The CDR3 has 13 residues. The germline V gene encodes CDR1 LNHDA and CDR2 SQIVND (reference sequence). The CDR3 nucleotides are TGTGCCAGTAGCCCGGGACAGACATACGAGCAGTACTTC. This encodes CASSPGQTYEQYF.

The chain has TRBV7-8 and TRBJ1-5; 7 bases map to TRBD1. CDR1 is SGHVS and CDR2 is FQNEAQ in the germline V gene. The V segment lost 5 bases and the J segment 6 bases; nucleotides outside the gene matches: 7. The CDR3 is 14 amino acids. CDR3 DNA sequence: TGTGCCAGCAGCACAGACAGGGTTGCTCAGCCCCAGCATTTT. Translating gives CASSTDRVAQPQHF.

V is TRBV30 and J is TRBJ1-3; 10 positions match TRBD1. V lost 2 bases to trimming and J lost 2 bases; unmatched junction nucleotides: 9. The CDR3 totals 17 residues. The germline V gene encodes CDR1 GTSNPN and CDR2 SVGIG (reference sequence). CDR3 amino acids: CAWSIYLGQGTGNTIYF. CDR3 DNA: TGTGCCTGGAGTATCTATCTGGGACAGGGGACTGGAAACACCATATATTTT.

The chain has TRBV6-1 and TRBJ2-3; D unclear. The germline CDR1 and CDR2 sequences are MNHNS and SASEGT. V lost 2 bases, J lost 0 bases, and 9 bases lay in between. The CDR3 spans 15 residues. CDR3 DNA sequence: TGTGCCAGCAGTGAAAACAGTCCTAGCACAGATACGCAGTATTTT. Protein: CASSENSPSTDTQYF.

The V call is TRBV5-1, the J call TRBJ1-2; D call uncertain. The CDR3 covers 13 residues. Per the germline V gene, CDR1 is SGHRS and CDR2 is YFSETQ. The ends were cut back, 0 bases at V and 8 bases at J, with 11 bases in the middle. CDR3: CASSLEGAQGYTF. Here the CDR3 DNA reads TGCGCCAGCAGCTTGGAAGGAGCGCAAGGCTACACCTTC.

CDR3 protein: CASSYRGFVNTGELFF. CDR3 DNA sequence: TGTGCCAGCAGTTACAGAGGGTTCGTAAACACCGGGGAGCTGTTTTTT. The V and J genes are TRBV6-2 or TRBV6-3 and TRBJ2-2, with TRBD2 as a possible D gene (5 bases). This CDR3 comprises 16 residues. Trimming left V 2 bases short and J 2 bases short, with 12 bases between. Germline V gene data show CDR1 as MNHEY and CDR2 as SVGEGT.

This chain uses TRBV3-1 (or the pseudogene TRBV3-2) with TRBJ2-1; 7 bases agree with TRBD1. V shed 2 bases and J 5 bases; nucleotides not matched to a gene: 9. Per germline, CDR1 LGHDT and CDR2 YNNKEL (reference sequence). CDR3 size: 16 residues. Written as DNA, the CDR3 is TGTGCCAGCAGCCAAAGCCTTACAGGGGTGGACAATGAGCAGTTCTTC. It is translated as CASSQSLTGVDNEQFF.

This clone was seen only once. V gene TRBV19 combines with J gene TRBJ2-4; the match to TRBD1 covers 8 bases. The J segment lost 6 bases and the V segment lost 6 bases, leaving 10 bases of the junction unmatched. From germline, CDR1 is LNHDA and CDR2 SQIVND (reference sequence). The CDR3 totals 15 residues. The CDR3 reads CASRETDRAGNIQYF. The CDR3 DNA reads as TGTGCCAGTAGAGAAACGGACAGGGCTGGAAACATTCAGTACTTC.

This chain uses TRBV4-2 with TRBJ1-4, with 7 bases matching TRBD1. V shed 5 bases, J shed 5 bases, and the junction held 11 bases outside the gene matches. The CDR3 is 16 amino acids. Germline CDR1 and CDR2: LGHNA and YNFKEQ. This chain's CDR3 is CASSDTGAGGNEKLFF. CDR3 nucleotides: TGTGCCAGCAGCGACACAGGGGCGGGCGGAAATGAAAAACTGTTTTTT.

J is TRBJ2-1 and V is TRBV12-3 or TRBV12-4; no definite D call. This CDR3 region has 13 residues. The V gene lost 3 bases and the J gene lost 7 bases, with 10 bases spanning the gap. CDR3 sequence: CASSFTAPNEQFF. DNA of the CDR3: TGTGCCAGCAGTTTCACTGCTCCGAATGAGCAGTTCTTC.

The V and J genes are TRBV24-1 and TRBJ2-1, with TRBD2 identical over 9 bases. This CDR3 has 15 amino acids. The V segment lost 10 bases and the J segment 5 bases; nucleotides outside the gene matches: 11. Germline CDR1 reads KGHDR; CDR2 reads SFDVKD. The CDR3 sequence: CATQGGLAVNNEQFF. DNA of the CDR3: TGTGCCACTCAAGGGGGACTAGCCGTAAACAATGAGCAGTTCTTC.

A single count supports this clone. The chain uses TRBV9 and TRBJ1-4; the match to TRBD1 covers 7 bases. The germline gives CDR1 SGDLS, CDR2 YYNGEE. Trimming took 4 bases from V and 8 from J; bases not matched to a gene: 8. The length of the CDR3 is 14 residues. CDR3 protein: CASSPSTGREKLFF. Written as DNA, the CDR3 is TGTGCCAGCAGCCCCTCGACAGGGAGGGAAAAACTGTTTTTT.

The genes are TRBV6-5 and TRBJ2-4; 8 nucleotides agree with TRBD1. Germline lookup yields CDR1 MNHEY and CDR2 SVGAGI. CDR3 size: 16 residues. Trimming cost V 0 bases and J 1 base; bases outside gene matches: 2. CDR3 protein: CASSYSGQGAKNIQYF. The CDR3 nucleotides read TGTGCCAGCAGTTACTCCGGACAGGGTGCCAAAAACATTCAGTACTTC.

The rearrangement uses TRBV7-9 and TRBJ1-2; D gene ambiguous. Germline V gene lookup returns CDR1 SEHNR and CDR2 FQNEAQ (reference sequence). CDR3 size: 12 residues. The ends were cut back, 5 bases at V and 8 bases at J, with 12 bases in the middle. CDR3 sequence: CASSTSDSGYTF. Written as DNA, the CDR3 is TGTGCCAGCAGCACCAGTGATTCCGGCTACACCTTC. Full variable domain (rest looked up from reference TRBV7-9 and TRBJ1-2): DTGVSQNPRHKITKRGQNVTFRCDPISEHNRLYWYRQTLGQGPEFLTYFQNEAQLEKSRLLSDRFSAERPKGSFSTLEIQRTEQGDSAMYLCASSTSDSGYTFGSGTRLTVV.

The rearrangement joins TRBV13 to TRBJ1-2; the D gene is possibly TRBD1 (6 bases). Trimming shortened V by 4 bases and J by 6 bases, and 15 bases separated the two germline ends. The CDR3 consists of 14 residues. CDR1 is PRHDT, CDR2 FYEKMQ, per germline (reference sequence). The CDR3 DNA reads TGTGCCAGCAGCTCGTCTCGGGGGGCACATGGCTACACCTTC. Encoded protein: CASSSSRGAHGYTF.